This entry features one TCR beta chain sequence. As yet, its antigen is unknown. A much larger clone differs by one base, so this may be a read error. Time point given: after dendritic cell vaccination, including at tumor progression/relapse. Patients had residual fresh-frozen tumor tissue and more than two years of survival data. The entry originates in a study of glioma-infiltrating T cells after dendritic cell vaccination. Across the whole study: Treatment, given 2003 to 2012, was autologous tumor lysate-pulsed dendritic cell vaccination. General study results and limits: Estimated pretreatment TIL content predicted outcome after dendritic cell vaccination.

Primers: 60 V beta forward and 13 J beta reverse. This table comes from immunoSEQ multiplex PCR, and its TCRdb copy is limited to in-frame clones, with some not included. The data show 100,000 or so clones, nearly 90% seen once. Sequencing was performed on blood, taken after dendritic cell vaccination. The sequence was obtained from a human donor with glioblastoma.

CDR3 bases: TGTGCCAGCAGTTACGGGACAGCGAACACTGAAGCTTTCTTT. It specifies CASSYGTANTEAFF. The rearrangement joins TRBV6-5 to TRBJ1-1; 7 positions agree with TRBD1. The CDR3 length is 14 residues. With 2 bases clipped from V and 1 base from J, the junction kept 1 base outside the gene matches. Per germline, CDR1 MNHEY and CDR2 SVGAGI.